This T cell receptor beta chain was sequenced in a study of regulatory T cells in long-lasting Graves disease. Study results and caveats: New patients shared 800 to 1,000 public clonotypes, fewer than the roughly 2,600 shared by persistent patients. The study found TRBV28, TRBJ1-2 and TRBJ2-5 favored in persistent disease.

Regarding time point: newly diagnosed GD, antithyroid drugs for less than 3 months. From PBMCs, RNA was extracted and then used to make the TCR library. Points on this clonotype: Its antigen is not identified. A single base is all that separates this from a far larger clone, so a read error is likely.

In building TCR beta libraries, iRepertoire HTBI primers were used together with Arm-PCR of CDR3 regions. TCRdb independently ran MiXCR on the multiplex PCR reads; one entry per CDR3 protein. The sample lists 250,000 to 300,000 distinct CDR3 sequences; around 18% were seen once. This CDR3 comprises 14 residues. Per germline, CDR1 SGHTA and CDR2 FQGNSA. The same data also went into a second study, on T cells in Graves' hyperthyroidism and ophthalmopathy. Turning to that study: Patients aged 18 to 65 had newly diagnosed hyperthyroidism lasting under 2 months.

The source of this sequence is a woman aged 30 to 39 with Graves disease. The chain is built from TRBV7-2 and TRBJ2-7, with 10 bases that match TRBD1. TRBJ2-1 matches the DNA end more closely, so the J call is doubtful. The sequences come from peripheral blood mononuclear cells (PBMCs), collected at new diagnosis, from a patient treated with antithyroid drugs. CDR3 loop: CASSSARDRGEQFF. The CDR3 coding sequence is TGTGCCAGCAGCTCCGCGCGGGACAGGGGTGAGCAGTTCTTC.